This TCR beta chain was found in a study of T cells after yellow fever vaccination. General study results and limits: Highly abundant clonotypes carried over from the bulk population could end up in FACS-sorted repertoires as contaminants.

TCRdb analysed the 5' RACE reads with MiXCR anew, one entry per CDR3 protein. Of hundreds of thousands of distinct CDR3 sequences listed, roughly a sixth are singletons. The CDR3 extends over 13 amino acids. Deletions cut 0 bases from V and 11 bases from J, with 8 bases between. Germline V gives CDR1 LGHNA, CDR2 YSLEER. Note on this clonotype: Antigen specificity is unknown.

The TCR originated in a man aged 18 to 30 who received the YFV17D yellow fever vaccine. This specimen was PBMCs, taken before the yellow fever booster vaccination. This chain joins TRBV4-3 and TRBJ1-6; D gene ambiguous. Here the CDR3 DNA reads TGCGCCAGCAGCCAAGAAGTGGGAGCACCCCTCCACTTT. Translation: CASSQEVGAPLHF.